This TCR beta chain was captured in a study of blood T cell repertoires in COVID-19 (dated by TCRdb to the early 2020s). For the study in its entirety: Samples from collaborators originated in the United States, Italy and Spain and spanned both the acute and convalescent phases of COVID-19. The material from the prospective study consisted of cDNA or gDNA derived from T cells, B-cell-depleted T cells, or PBMCs. Deeply sampled blood TCRbeta repertoires from subjects exposed to, actively infected with, or recovered from COVID-19 were included in the dataset. The repertoires were made available in a free public database intended to serve as a resource for research on the immune response to SARS-CoV-2. Samples were obtained from the ongoing ImmuneRACE study (first 160 participants) and from 1,200 or so subjects provided by 6 global collaborators. Nearly every sample came with metadata listing a de-identified subject ID, COVID-19 status, age in years and sex. Where HLA class I and class II types were available, the types were taken from metadata supplied by the sample provider, not from assay-based typing. Study-wide conclusions, independent of this receptor: Clinical and demographic metadata were provided uncurated, with the amount varying by source and participant.

TCRbeta CDR3 regions were amplified from genomic DNA by means of the immunoSEQ Assay, a bias-controlled multiplex PCR. The original methods were these. Nucleated cell counts per sample were estimated from amplification of reference gene primers within the assay. Sequence reads were collapsed and filtered to measure the absolute abundance of every unique TCRbeta CDR3 rearrangement. For each sample, productive Simpson clonality was calculated as the square root of Simpson's diversity index across productive rearrangements. In TCRdb, the immuneACCESS table is reduced to in-frame sequences with V and J assigned. These tables do not hold every clone; where another copy was compared, an unresolved V gene accounts for under half, and the others remain unexplained. From that table come the V and J calls and clone size; the DNA was used to work out D and trimming. The sample records 350,000 to 400,000 clones, roughly 90% of which are singletons. 1.5% to 2% of the sample comes from the top ten.

Participants in the prospective study were enrolled through a virtual design, were aged roughly 18 to 100 years, and lived in under 25 United States geographic areas. Cohort assignment in the prospective study relied on participant-reported clinical history from a screening survey and a study questionnaire. ImmuneRACE Cohort 3 recovered participants were defined by two consecutive negative NP/OP PCR tests, healthcare professional clearance, or symptom resolution. Each participant in the prospective study had whole blood, serum and a nasopharyngeal or oropharyngeal swab collected by mobile phlebotomists. Additional blood draws and questionnaires over an approximately two-month period could optionally be provided by prospective study participants. Before DNA extraction, prospective study blood samples were shipped either frozen or at room temperature. Remarks on this clone: No antigen is known for it. Per-base qualities were not stored, and no clone one base away is much larger.

The CDR3 sequence holds 17 residues, the cysteine and phenylalanine included. The entry retains the CDR3 DNA only, 51 bases that are in frame from base 1. V is trimmed back by 4 bases and J by 5 bases, and the junction contains 8 bases that no gene match accounts for. The germline V gene provides CDR1 MNHNS and CDR2 SASEGT. Sequencing was performed on PBMCs or T cells enriched from blood (not recorded which). The TCR sequence derives from a woman aged 25 to 39 who had recovered from COVID-19. The chain was built from TRBV6-1 and TRBJ2-3, with 14 junctional bases fitting TRBD2. The sequence in DNA is TGTGCCAGCAGTGCAAAGACTAGCGGGAGGGCCGTAGATACGCAGTATTTT. Translated, it reads CASSAKTSGRAVDTQYF.